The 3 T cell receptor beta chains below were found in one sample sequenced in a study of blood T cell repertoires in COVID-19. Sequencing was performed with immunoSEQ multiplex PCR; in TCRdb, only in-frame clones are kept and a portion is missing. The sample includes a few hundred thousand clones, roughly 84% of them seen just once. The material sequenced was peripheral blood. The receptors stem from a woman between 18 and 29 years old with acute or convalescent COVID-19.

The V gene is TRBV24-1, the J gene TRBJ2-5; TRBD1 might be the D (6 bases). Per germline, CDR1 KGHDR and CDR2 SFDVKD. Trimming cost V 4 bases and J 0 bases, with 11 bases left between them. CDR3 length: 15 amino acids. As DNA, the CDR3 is TGTGCCACCAGTGACCCTACAGGGCACCAAGAGACCCAGTACTTC. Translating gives CATSDPTGHQETQYF.

CDR3 residues: CASSRPTSAETQYF. For the CDR3, the DNA is TGTGCCAGCAGCCGCCCGACTAGCGCGGAGACCCAGTACTTC. The chain has TRBV5-6 and TRBJ2-5; 8 nucleotides align to TRBD2. Per the germline V gene, CDR1 is SGHDT and CDR2 is YYEEEE. The CDR3 runs to 14 residues. Trimming cost V 4 bases and J 5 bases; bases outside gene matches: 7.

The CDR3 DNA sequence: TGTGCCAGCAGACCGCAGGGTGGCACTGAAGCTTTCTTT. This translates into CASRPQGGTEAFF. This rearrangement joins TRBV12-3 or TRBV12-4 to TRBJ1-1, with TRBD1 as a possible D gene (5 bases). The CDR3 is 13 residues long. V was cut by 6 bases and J by 4 bases, with 12 bases left in between.